The clone carrying this TCR beta chain was counted at least ten times. The target antigen is unknown. After constant-region reverse-primer amplification, full-length variable regions underwent semi-nested PCR with Nested Universal Primer A. TCRdb re-called the 5' RACE reads through MiXCR, storing one row per CDR3 protein. The table shows roughly 69,000 distinct CDR3 sequences, with about 22% occurring only once. Study results and caveats: Greatest tumor Treg TCR overlap was with tumor naive CD4+ cells. Tumor memory CD4+ T cell TCR gene usage clustered with blood and lymph node memory CD4+ cells and lymph node naive CD4+ cells.

Material for sequencing was memory CD4+ T cells sorted from a lymph node. As for subset: memory CD4+ T cells, CD4+CD45RO+CD25-. The sequence was collected from a female donor with breast cancer.

This CDR3 is CASNKGHVDYGYTF. Written as DNA, the CDR3 is TGTGCCAGCAACAAAGGTCATGTCGACTATGGCTACACCTTC. J is TRBJ1-2 and V is TRBV6-6; unclear D gene. The CDR3 contains 14 residues. Trimming removed 7 bases at V and 3 bases at J, with 15 bases between. CDR1 is MNHNY and CDR2 is SVGAGI in the germline V gene (reference sequence).